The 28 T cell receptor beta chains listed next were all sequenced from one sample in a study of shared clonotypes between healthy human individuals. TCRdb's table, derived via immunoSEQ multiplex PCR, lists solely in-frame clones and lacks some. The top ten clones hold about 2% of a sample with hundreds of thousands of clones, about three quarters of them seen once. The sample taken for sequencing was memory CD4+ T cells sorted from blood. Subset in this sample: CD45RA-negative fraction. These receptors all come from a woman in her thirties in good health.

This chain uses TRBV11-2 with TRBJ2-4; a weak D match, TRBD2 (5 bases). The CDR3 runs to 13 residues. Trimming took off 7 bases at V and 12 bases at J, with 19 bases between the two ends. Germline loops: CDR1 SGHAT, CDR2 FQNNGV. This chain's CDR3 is CASTTTDGRDQYF. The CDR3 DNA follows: TGTGCCAGCACTACCACGGATGGGAGAGATCAGTACTTC.

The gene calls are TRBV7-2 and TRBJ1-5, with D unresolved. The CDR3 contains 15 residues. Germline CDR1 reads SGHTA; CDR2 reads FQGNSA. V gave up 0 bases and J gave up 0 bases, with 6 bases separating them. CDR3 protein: CASSLATFSNQPQHF. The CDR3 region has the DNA TGTGCCAGCAGCTTAGCGACCTTTAGCAATCAGCCCCAGCATTTT.

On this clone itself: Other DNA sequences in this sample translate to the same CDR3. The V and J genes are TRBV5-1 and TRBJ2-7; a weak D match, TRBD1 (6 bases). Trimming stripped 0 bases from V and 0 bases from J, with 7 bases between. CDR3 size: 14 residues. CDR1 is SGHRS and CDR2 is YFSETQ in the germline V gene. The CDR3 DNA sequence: TGCGCCAGCAGCTTGGCAGGGGACTCCTACGAGCAGTACTTC. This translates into CASSLAGDSYEQYF.

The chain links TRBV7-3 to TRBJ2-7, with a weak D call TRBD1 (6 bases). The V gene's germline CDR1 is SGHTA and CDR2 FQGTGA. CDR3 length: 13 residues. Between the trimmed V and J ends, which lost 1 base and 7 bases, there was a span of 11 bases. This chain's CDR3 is CASSLRQGREQYF. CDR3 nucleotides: TGTGCCAGCAGCTTAAGGCAGGGGAGAGAGCAGTACTTC.

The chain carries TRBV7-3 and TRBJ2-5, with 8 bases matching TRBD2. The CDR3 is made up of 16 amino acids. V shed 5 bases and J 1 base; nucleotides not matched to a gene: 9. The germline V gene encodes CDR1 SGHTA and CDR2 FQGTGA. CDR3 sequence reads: CASSPVVAGTQETQYF. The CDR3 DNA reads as TGTGCCAGCAGCCCCGTGGTAGCGGGAACCCAAGAGACCCAGTACTTC.

The CDR3 is CASSASLAVSYNEQFF. DNA of the CDR3: TGTGCCAGCAGCGCCAGTCTAGCGGTCTCCTACAATGAGCAGTTCTTC. The rearrangement uses TRBV9 and TRBJ2-1, with 7 bases fitting TRBD2. Germline lookup yields CDR1 SGDLS and CDR2 YYNGEE. The V segment lost 3 bases and the J segment 0 bases; nucleotides outside the gene matches: 6. The CDR3 covers 16 residues.

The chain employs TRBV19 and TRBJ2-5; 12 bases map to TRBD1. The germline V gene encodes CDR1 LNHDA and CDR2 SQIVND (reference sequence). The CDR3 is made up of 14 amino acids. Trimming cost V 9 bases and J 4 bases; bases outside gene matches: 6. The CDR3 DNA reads TGTGCCAGCCGGGACAGGGGGCTATCAGAGACCCAGTACTTC. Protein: CASRDRGLSETQYF.

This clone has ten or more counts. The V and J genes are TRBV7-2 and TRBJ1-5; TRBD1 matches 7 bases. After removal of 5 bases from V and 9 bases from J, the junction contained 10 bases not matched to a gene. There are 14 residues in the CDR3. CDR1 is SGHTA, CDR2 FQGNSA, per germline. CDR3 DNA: TGTGCCAGCAGCATTGGACAGGCAGATGGGCCCCAGCATTTT. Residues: CASSIGQADGPQHF.

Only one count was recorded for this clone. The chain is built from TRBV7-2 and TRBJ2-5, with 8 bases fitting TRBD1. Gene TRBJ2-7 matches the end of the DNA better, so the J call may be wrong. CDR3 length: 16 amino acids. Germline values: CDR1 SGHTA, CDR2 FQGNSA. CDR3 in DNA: TGTGCCAGCAGCCCGGGGACAGGCCTGAGATCCTACGAGCAGTACTTC. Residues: CASSPGTGLRSYEQYF.

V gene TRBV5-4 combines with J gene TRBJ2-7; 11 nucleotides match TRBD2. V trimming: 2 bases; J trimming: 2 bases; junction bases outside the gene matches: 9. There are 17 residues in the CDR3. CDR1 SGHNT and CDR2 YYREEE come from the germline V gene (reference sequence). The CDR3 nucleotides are TGTGCCAGCAGCTTCAAAATAACTAGCGGGAGTCCCTACGAGCAGTACTTC. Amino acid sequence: CASSFKITSGSPYEQYF.

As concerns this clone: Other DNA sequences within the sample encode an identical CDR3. The CDR3, as DNA: TGCGCCAGCAGCTTGGGGGGGCCGGGAGATACGCAGTATTTT. Its protein is CASSLGGPGDTQYF. This chain uses TRBV5-1 with TRBJ2-3; possibly TRBD1 for D (6 bases). Germline V gene lookup returns CDR1 SGHRS and CDR2 YFSETQ. This CDR3 has 14 residues. The V end was cut by 0 bases, the J end by 5 bases, with 10 bases between.

The CDR3 reads CASGLVLGSGIYNEQFF. Here the CDR3 DNA reads TGTGCTAGTGGTTTGGTACTGGGGAGCGGGATCTACAATGAGCAGTTCTTC. V usage is TRBV12-5 and J usage is TRBJ2-1; 7 nucleotides match TRBD2. Looked up from germline, CDR1 is LGHNT and CDR2 is FRNRAP. Unmatched junction bases numbered 8, after V lost 0 bases and J lost 3 bases. This CDR3 comprises 17 residues.

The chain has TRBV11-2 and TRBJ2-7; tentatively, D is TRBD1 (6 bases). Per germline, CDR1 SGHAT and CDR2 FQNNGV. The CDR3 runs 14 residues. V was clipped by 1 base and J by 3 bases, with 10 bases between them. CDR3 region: CASSLAGHGYEQYF. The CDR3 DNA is TGTGCCAGCAGCTTAGCGGGACACGGCTACGAGCAGTACTTC. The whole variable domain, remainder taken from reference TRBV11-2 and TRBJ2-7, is EAGVAQSPRYKIIEKRQSVAFWCNPISGHATLYWYQQILGQGPKLLIQFQNNGVVDDSQLPKDRFSAERLKGVDSTLKIQPAKLEDSAVYLCASSLAGHGYEQYFGPGTRLTVT.

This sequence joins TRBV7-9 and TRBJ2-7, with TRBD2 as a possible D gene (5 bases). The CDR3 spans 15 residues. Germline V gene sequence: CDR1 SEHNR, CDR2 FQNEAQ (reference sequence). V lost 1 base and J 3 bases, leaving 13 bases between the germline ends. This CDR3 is CASSLGRARDYEQYF. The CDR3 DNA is TGTGCCAGCAGCTTAGGAAGGGCACGGGACTACGAGCAGTACTTC.

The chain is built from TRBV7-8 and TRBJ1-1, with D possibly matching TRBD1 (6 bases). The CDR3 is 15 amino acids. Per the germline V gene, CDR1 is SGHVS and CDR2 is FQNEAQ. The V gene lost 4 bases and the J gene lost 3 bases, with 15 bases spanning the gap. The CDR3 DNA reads TGTGCCAGCAGCTCCCCAGGGGATCCCGACACTGAAGCTTTCTTT. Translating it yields CASSSPGDPDTEAFF.

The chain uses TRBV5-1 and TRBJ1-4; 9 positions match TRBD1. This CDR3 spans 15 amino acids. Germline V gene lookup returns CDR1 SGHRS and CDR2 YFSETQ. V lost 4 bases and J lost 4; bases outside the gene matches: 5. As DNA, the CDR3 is TGCGCCAGCAGCGCCTGGACAGGGGTTAATGAAAAACTGTTTTTT. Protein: CASSAWTGVNEKLFF.

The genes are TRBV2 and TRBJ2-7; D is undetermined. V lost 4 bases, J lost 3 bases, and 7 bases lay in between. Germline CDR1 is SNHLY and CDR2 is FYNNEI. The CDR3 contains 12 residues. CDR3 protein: CASSVSFYEQYF. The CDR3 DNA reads TGTGCCAGCAGTGTTAGTTTCTACGAGCAGTACTTC.

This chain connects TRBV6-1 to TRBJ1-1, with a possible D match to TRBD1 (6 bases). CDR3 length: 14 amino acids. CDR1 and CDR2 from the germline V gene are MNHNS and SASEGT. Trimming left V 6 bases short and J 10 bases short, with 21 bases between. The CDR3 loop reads CASREGHLSGGAFF. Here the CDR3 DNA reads TGTGCCAGCAGGGAGGGACACCTTTCCGGGGGAGCTTTCTTT.

The CDR3 nucleotides read TGTGCCAGCTCACCCATCCAGGGCACCGGGGAGCTGTTTTTT. Translation: CASSPIQGTGELFF. This chain uses TRBV18 with TRBJ2-2, with D possibly matching TRBD1 (5 bases). The ends were cut back, 3 bases at V and 4 bases at J, with 9 bases in the middle. The CDR3 totals 14 residues. Looked up from germline, CDR1 is KGHSH and CDR2 is LQKENI.

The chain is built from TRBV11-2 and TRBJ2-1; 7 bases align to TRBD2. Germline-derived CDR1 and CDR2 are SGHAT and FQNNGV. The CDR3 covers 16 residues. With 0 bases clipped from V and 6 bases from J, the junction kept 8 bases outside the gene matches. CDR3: CASSLDGASGPNEQFF. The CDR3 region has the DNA TGTGCCAGCAGCTTAGATGGGGCTAGCGGTCCCAATGAGCAGTTCTTC.

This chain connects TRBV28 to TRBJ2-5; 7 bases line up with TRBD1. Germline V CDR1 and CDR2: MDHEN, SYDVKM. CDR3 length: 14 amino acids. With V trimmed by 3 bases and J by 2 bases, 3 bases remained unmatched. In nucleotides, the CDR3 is TGTGCCAGCAGTTTCGGGGACAGACAAGAGACCCAGTACTTC. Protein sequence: CASSFGDRQETQYF.

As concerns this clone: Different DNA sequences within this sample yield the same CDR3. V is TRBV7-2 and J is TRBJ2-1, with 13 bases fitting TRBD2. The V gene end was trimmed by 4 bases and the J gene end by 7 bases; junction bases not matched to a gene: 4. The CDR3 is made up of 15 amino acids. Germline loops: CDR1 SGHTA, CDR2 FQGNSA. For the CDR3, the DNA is TGTGCCAGCAGCTCCCGGACTAGCGGGAGTAATGAGCAGTTCTTC. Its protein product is CASSSRTSGSNEQFF.

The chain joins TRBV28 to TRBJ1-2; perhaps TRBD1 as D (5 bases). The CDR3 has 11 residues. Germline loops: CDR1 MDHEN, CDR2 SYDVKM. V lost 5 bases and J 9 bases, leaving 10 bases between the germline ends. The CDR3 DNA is TGTGCCAGCAGTCCAGGGTTCCGCTACACCTTC. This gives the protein CASSPGFRYTF.

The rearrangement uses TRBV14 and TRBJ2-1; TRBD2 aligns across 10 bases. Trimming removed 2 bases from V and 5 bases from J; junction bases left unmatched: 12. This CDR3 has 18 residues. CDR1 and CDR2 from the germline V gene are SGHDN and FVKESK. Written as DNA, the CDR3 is TGTGCCAGCAGCCAATCTTGGTCTAGCGGGAGACCCAACAATGAGCAGTTCTTC. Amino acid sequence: CASSQSWSSGRPNNEQFF.

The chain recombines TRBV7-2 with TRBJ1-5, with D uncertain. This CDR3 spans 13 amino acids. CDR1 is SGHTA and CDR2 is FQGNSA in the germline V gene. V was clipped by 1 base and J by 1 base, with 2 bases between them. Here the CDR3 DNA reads TGTGCCAGCAGCTTAGTGAGCAATCAGCCCCAGCATTTT. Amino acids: CASSLVSNQPQHF.

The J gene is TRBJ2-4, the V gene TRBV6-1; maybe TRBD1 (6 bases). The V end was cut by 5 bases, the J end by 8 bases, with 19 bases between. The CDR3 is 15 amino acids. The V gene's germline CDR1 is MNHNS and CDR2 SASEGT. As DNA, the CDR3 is TGTGCCAGCAGTCCCGAATATGGGGGCGCGGACATTCAGTACTTC. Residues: CASSPEYGGADIQYF.

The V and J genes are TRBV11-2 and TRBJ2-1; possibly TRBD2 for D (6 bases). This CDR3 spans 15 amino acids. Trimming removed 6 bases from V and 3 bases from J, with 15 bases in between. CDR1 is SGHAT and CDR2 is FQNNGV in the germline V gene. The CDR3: CASSPQTGVYNEQFF. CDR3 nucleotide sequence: TGTGCCAGCAGTCCTCAGACGGGAGTCTACAATGAGCAGTTCTTC.

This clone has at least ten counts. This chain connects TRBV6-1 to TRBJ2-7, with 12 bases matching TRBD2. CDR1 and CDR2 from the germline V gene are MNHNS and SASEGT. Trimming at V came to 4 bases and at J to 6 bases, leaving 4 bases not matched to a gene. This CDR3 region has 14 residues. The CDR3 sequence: CASSALAGGSEQYF. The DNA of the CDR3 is TGTGCCAGCAGTGCACTAGCGGGAGGCAGCGAGCAGTACTTC.